In this sample, the clone carrying this TCR beta chain turned up once. Authors' analysis steps: Quantification of nucleated cells was approximated via reference gene primer amplification. Here immunoSEQ multiplex PCR was the method, and the copy in TCRdb shows in-frame clones only, minus some. That table furnishes V, J and clone size, whereas the DNA furnished D and trimming. The profile shows about 100,000 clones, 70% to 90% of them singletons. This record belongs to a study of blood T cell repertoires in COVID-19. For the study at large: The samples span acute and convalescent COVID-19 from the United States, Italy and Spain.

The CDR3 is 15 residues long. V trimming: 1 base; J trimming: 6 bases; junction bases outside the gene matches: 5. Germline V gene sequence: CDR1 SGHKS, CDR2 YYEKEE (reference sequence). The rearrangement links TRBV5-5 to TRBJ2-1; TRBD1 agrees at 9 bases. The receptor was derived from a woman in her 30s with acute or convalescent COVID-19. Sequenced material: peripheral blood. The CDR3 spells CASSLTGQGSNEQFF. As DNA, the CDR3 is TGTGCCAGCAGCTTGACCGGACAGGGGAGCAATGAGCAGTTCTTC.